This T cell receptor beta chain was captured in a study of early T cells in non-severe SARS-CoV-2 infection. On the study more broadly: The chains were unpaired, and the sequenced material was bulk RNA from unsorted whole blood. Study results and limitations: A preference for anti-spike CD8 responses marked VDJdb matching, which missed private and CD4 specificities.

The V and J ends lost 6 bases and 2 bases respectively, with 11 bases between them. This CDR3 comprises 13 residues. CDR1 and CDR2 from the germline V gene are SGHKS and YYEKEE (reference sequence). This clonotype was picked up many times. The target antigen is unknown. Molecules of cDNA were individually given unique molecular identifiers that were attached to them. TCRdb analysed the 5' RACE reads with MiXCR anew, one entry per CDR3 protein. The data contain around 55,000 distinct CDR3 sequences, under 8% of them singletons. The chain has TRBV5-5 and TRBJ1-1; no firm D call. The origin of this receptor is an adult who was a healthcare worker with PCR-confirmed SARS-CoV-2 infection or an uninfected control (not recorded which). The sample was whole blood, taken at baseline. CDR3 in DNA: TGTGCCAGCACCGGGAACTTTAACACTGAAGCTTTCTTT. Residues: CASTGNFNTEAFF. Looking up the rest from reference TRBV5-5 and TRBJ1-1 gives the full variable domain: DAGVTQSPTHLIKTRGQQVTLRCSPISGHKSVSWYQQVLGQGPQFIFQYYEKEERGRGNFPDRFSARQFPNYSSELNVNALLLGDSALYLCASTGNFNTEAFFGQGTRLTVV.